The source of this TCR beta chain is a study of T cell clones after liver transplantation (dated by TCRdb to between 2018 and 2020). With regard to the full study: Samples were obtained from ITN030ST, a randomized trial in which withdrawal of immunosuppression was attempted within 2 years of liver transplantation. A cohort of 8 liver transplant recipients was studied, of whom 3 were classified as tolerant and 5 as non-tolerant. Of the eight recipients, three were HCV-positive, while the remaining recipients had been transplanted for non-autoimmune, non-viral indications. As an antigen-independent comparator for donor-reactive sequences, third party-reactive TCRbeta sequences were also identified from pre-transplant MLRs. No induction therapy was given to the subjects, and standard immunosuppression was administered until randomization at 12-24 months post-transplant. To count as tolerant, a recipient had to stay completely off immunosuppression for at least one year without liver enzymes climbing beyond twice the upper limit of normal. Blood samples were collected pre-transplant, pre-randomization before withdrawal, and post-randomization after either complete withdrawal or failed withdrawal. Donor-reactive T cell clones were identified by TCRbeta sequencing after a pre-transplant mixed lymphocyte reaction and then tracked in post-transplant blood.

Comment on this clone: No antigen is known for it. It has no much larger one-base neighbor in the sample; base qualities were not kept.

Thawed unstimulated PBMCs were stained for CD3, CD4 and CD8 and FACS-sorted into CD3+CD4+ and CD3+CD8+ populations. All 8 studied subjects were randomized to withdrawal of immunosuppression. The Qiagen DNeasy Blood and Tissue Kit was used for genomic DNA isolation. V loses 7 bases of germline sequence and J loses 4 bases, and the interval between the two ends is 13 bases. CDR1 is given as SNHLY and CDR2 as FYNNEI, both from the germline V gene. The CDR3, from cysteine to phenylalanine, totals 13 residues. Only the CDR3 region is kept as DNA, spanning 39 bases read in frame from base 1. Study-wide conclusions, independent of this receptor: When repertoire turnover was accounted for, significantly reduced detection of donor-reactive sequences was found in 7 of 8 subjects for CD4 and in 8 of 8 subjects for CD8. The conclusions were considered preliminary, being limited by small, heterogeneous patient numbers and non-standardized post-transplant time points. In a couple of subjects, low numbers of available donor cells limited the measurable donor-reactive repertoire. In most of the 8 subjects, circulating donor-reactive CD4 TCRbeta sequences decreased significantly after transplant, regardless of tolerance or HCV status. A greater decline was seen for donor-reactive sequences than for third party-reactive sequences, suggesting partial antigen-specific deletion unrelated to withdrawal success. Because allograft tissue specimens were not available, migration of donor-reactive T cells into the graft, rather than deletion, may have occurred.

High-throughput TCRbeta CDR3 sequencing of frozen genomic DNA was performed by immunoSEQ, with PCR amplification, mapping, bias correction and internal controls included. In the paper's pipeline: Only productive rearrangements were retained, and each unique TCRbeta sequence was defined by its CDR3 nucleotide sequence together with its V and J gene. For classification of a sequence as donor-reactive, at least 5-fold expansion in CFSE-low cells relative to unstimulated pre-transplant cells and a frequency of at least 0.01% were required. To ensure at least 90% detection power, minimum frequency thresholds were set for each subject based on that subject's lowest-template unstimulated sample. Repertoire turnover was measured by Jensen-Shannon divergence between the top 1000 TCRbeta sequences post- and pre-transplant. Two-sided Fisher's exact tests were used to test for changes in the detection of donor-reactive sequences. Here the immuneACCESS table is served through TCRdb, limited to in-frame sequences with V and J called. Missing clones are a known gap in these copies; in checked studies unresolved V genes cover under half, and the rest lacks a known reason. V, J and clone size were drawn from that table, and D and trimming were deduced from the DNA. The sample has 95,000 to 130,000 clones on record, just over 90% of them singletons. The ten most abundant clones make up around 0.8% of the sample.

Here the chain combines TRBV2 and TRBJ1-1; TRBD1 might be the D gene, on 5 matching bases. The source material was CD4+ T cells from blood, sampled 12 months after liver transplant. The TCR comes from a human patient who received a liver transplant. Where a transplant has occurred, the graft donor may have supplied some of the T cells. The CDR3 sequence is CASTEQEVTEAFF. The DNA reads TGTGCCAGCACCGAACAGGAGGTCACTGAAGCTTTCTTT.